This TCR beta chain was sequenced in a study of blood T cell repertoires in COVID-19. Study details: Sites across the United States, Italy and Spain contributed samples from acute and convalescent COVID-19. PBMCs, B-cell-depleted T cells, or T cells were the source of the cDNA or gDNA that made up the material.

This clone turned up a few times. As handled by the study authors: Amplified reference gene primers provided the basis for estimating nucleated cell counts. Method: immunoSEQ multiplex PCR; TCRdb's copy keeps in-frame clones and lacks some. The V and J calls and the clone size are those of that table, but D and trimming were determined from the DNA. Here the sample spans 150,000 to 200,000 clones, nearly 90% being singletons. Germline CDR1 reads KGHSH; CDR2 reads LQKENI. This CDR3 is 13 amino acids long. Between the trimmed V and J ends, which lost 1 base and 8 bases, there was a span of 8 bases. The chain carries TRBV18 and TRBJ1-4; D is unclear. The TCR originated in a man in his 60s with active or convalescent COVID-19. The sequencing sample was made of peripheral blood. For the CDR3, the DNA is TGTGCCAGCTCACCACGGGTGGAGGAAAAACTGTTTTTT. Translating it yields CASSPRVEEKLFF.